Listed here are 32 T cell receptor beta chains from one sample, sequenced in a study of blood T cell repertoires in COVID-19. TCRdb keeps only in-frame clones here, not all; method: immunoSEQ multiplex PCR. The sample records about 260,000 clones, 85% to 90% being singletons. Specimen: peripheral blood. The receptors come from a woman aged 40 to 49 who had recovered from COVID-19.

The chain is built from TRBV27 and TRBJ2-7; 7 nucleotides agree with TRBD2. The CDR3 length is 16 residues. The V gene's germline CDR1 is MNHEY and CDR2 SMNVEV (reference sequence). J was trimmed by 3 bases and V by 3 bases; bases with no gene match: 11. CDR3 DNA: TGTGCCAGCAGTTTTTACCCTAGCGGAATGAACTACGAGCAGTACTTC. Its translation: CASSFYPSGMNYEQYF.

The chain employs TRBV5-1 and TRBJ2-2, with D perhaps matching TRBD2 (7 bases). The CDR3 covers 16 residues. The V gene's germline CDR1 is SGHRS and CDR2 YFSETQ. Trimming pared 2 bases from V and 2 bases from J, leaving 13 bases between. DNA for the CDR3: TGCGCCAGCAGCTTTTTAGGGGGGGCTAACACCGGGGAGCTGTTTTTT. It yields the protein CASSFLGGANTGELFF.

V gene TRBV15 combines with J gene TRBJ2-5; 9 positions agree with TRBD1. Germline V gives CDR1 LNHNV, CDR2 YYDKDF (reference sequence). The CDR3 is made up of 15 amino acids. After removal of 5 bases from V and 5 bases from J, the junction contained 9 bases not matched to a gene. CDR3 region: CATSVRTGDVETQYF. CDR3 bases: TGTGCCACCAGCGTCCGGACAGGGGATGTGGAGACCCAGTACTTC.

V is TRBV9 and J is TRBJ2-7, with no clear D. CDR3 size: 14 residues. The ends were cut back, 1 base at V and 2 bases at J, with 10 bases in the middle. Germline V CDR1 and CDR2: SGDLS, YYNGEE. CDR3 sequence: CASSVRLEAYEQYF. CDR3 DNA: TGTGCCAGCAGCGTACGGCTAGAAGCCTACGAGCAGTACTTC.

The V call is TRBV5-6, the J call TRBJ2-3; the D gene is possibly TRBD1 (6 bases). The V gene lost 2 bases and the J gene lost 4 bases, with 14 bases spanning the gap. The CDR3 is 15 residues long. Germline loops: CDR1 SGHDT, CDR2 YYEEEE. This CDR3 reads CASSFGPGDSDTQYF. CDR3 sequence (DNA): TGTGCCAGCAGCTTTGGCCCAGGGGATTCAGATACGCAGTATTTT.

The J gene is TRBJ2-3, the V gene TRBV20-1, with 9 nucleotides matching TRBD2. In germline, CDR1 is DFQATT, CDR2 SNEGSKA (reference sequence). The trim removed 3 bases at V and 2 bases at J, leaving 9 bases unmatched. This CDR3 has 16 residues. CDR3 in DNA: TGCAGTGCTAGTGGGCGGGGGGGCCTTACCACAGATACGCAGTATTTT. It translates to CSASGRGGLTTDTQYF.

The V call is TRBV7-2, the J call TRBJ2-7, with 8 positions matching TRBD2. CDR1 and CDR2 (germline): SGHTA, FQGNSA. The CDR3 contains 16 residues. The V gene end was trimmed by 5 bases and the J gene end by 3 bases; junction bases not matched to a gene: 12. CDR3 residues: CASSPVAGKYIYEQYF. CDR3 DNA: TGTGCCAGCAGCCCCGTAGCGGGGAAGTATATCTACGAGCAGTACTTC.

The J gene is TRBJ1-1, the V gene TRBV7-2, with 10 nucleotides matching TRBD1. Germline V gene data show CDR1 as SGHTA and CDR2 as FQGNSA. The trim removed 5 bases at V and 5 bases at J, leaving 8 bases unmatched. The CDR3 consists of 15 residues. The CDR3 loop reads CASSPRGQGWTEAFF. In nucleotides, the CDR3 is TGTGCCAGCAGCCCCCGGGGACAGGGGTGGACTGAAGCTTTCTTT.

The CDR3 sequence is CASVDSSYNEQFF. CDR3 DNA sequence: TGTGCCAGCGTTGACAGCTCCTACAATGAGCAGTTCTTC. The genes are TRBV3-1 (or the pseudogene TRBV3-2) and TRBJ2-1, with D possibly TRBD1 on 5 matching bases. The CDR3 runs 13 residues. Trimming pared 8 bases from V and 0 bases from J, leaving 8 bases between. Looked up from germline, CDR1 is LGHDT and CDR2 is YNNKEL (reference sequence).

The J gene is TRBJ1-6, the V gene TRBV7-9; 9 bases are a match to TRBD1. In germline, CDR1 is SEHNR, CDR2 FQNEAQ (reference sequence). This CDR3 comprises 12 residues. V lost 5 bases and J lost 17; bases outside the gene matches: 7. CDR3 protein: CASSRDRVYFHF. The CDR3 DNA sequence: TGTGCCAGCAGCCGGGACAGGGTTTACTTCCACTTT.

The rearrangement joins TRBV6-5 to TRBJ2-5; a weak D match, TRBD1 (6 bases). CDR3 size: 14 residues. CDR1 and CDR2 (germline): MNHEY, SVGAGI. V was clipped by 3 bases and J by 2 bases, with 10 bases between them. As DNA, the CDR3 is TGTGCCAGCAGTTATACCAGGGGTCAAGAGACCCAGTACTTC. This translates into CASSYTRGQETQYF.

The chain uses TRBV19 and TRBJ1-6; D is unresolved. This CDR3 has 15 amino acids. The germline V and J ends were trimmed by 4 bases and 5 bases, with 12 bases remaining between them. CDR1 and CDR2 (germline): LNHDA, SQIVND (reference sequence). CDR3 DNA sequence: TGTGCCAGTAGTACCTTAGACCGGGATAATTCACCCCTCCACTTT. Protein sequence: CASSTLDRDNSPLHF.

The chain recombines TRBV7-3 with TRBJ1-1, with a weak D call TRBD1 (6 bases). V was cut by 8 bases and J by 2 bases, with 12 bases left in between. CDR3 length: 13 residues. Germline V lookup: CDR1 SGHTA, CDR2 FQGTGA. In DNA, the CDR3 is TGTGCCAGCGCTCCAGGGGTTAACACTGAAGCTTTCTTT. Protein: CASAPGVNTEAFF.

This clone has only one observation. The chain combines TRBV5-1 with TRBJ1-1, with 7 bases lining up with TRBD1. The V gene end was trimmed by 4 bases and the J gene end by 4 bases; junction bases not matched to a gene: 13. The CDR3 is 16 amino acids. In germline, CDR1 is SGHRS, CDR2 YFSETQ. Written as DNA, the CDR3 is TGCGCCAGCAGCGTAGCCTTTACAGGGGTAGGCACTGAAGCTTTCTTT. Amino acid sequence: CASSVAFTGVGTEAFF.

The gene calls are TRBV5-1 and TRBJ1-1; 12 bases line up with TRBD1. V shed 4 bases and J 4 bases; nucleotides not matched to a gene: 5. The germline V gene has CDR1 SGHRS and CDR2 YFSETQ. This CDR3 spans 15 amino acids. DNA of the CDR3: TGCGCCAGCAGCAAGGGACAGGGGGCAAGCACTGAAGCTTTCTTT. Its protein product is CASSKGQGASTEAFF.

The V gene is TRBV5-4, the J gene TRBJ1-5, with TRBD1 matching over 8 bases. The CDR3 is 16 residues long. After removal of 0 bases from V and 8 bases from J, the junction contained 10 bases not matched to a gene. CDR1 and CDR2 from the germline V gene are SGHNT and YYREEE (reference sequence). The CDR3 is CASSLGTGNDGEPQHF. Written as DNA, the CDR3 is TGTGCCAGCAGCTTGGGGACAGGGAACGACGGGGAGCCCCAGCATTTT.

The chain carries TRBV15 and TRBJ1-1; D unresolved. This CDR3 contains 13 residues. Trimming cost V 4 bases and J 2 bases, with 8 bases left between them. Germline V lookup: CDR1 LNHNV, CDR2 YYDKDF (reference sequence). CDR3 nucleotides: TGTGCCACCAGCATGGAGATTAACACTGAAGCTTTCTTT. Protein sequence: CATSMEINTEAFF.

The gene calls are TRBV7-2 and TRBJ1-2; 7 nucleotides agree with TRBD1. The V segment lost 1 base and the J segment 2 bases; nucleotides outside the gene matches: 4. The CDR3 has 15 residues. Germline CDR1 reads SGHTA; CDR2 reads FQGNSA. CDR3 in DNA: TGTGCCAGCAGCTTAGAAGGCAGGGGGAACTATGGCTACACCTTC. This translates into CASSLEGRGNYGYTF.

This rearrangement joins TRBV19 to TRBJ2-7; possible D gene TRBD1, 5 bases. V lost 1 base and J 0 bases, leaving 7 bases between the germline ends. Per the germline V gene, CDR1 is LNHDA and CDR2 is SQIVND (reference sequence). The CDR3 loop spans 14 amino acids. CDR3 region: CASSIARDSYEQYF. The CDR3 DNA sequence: TGTGCCAGTAGTATAGCCAGGGACTCCTACGAGCAGTACTTC.

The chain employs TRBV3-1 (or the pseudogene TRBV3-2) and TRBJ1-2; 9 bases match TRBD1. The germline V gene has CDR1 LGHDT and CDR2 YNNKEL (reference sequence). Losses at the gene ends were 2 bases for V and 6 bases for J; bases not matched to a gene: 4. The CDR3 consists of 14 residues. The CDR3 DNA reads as TGTGCCAGCAGCCAACTACAGGGGGCGGATGGCTACACCTTC. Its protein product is CASSQLQGADGYTF.

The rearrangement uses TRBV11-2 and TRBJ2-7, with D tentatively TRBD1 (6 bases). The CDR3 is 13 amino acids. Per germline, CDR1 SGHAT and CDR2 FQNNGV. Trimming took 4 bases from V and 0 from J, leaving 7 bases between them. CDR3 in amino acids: CASSWDISYEQYF. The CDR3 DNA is TGTGCCAGCAGCTGGGACATCTCCTACGAGCAGTACTTC.

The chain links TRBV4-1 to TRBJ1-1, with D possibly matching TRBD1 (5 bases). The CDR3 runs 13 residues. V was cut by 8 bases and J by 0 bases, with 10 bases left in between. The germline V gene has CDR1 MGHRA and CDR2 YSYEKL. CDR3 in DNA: TGCGCCAGCCGGGGGAGAATGAACACTGAAGCTTTCTTT. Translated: CASRGRMNTEAFF.

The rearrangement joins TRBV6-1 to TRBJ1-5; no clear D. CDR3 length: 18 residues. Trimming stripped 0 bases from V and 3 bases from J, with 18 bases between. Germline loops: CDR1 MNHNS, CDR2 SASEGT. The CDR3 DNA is TGTGCCAGCAGTGAAGCCCAGGTTCCCAGCAGATTCAATCAGCCCCAGCATTTT. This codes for CASSEAQVPSRFNQPQHF.

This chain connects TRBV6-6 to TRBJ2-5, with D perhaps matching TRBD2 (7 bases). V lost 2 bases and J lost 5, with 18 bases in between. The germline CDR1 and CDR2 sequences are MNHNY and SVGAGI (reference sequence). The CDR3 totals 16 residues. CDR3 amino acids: CASSYPSPGGGETQYF. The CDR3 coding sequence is TGTGCCAGCAGTTACCCTTCCCCGGGGGGCGGGGAGACCCAGTACTTC.

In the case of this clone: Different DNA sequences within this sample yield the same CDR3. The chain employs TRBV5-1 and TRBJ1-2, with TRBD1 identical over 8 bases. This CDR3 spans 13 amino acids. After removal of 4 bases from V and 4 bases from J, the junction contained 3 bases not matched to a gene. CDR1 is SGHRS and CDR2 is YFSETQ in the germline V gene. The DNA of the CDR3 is TGCGCCAGCAGCCTACAGGGGGGCTATGGCTACACCTTC. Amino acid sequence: CASSLQGGYGYTF.

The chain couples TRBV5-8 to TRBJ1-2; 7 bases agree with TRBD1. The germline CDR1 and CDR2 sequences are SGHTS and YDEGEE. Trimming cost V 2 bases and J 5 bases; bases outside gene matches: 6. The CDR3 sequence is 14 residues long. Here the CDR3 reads CASSLRGQFYGYTF. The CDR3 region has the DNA TGTGCCAGCAGCTTAAGGGGACAGTTTTATGGCTACACCTTC.

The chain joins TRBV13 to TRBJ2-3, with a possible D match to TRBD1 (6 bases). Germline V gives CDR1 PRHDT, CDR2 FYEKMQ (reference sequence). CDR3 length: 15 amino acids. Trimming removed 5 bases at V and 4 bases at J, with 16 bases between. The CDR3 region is CASSLGASKADTQYF. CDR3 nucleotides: TGTGCCAGCAGCCTGGGGGCCTCAAAGGCAGATACGCAGTATTTT.

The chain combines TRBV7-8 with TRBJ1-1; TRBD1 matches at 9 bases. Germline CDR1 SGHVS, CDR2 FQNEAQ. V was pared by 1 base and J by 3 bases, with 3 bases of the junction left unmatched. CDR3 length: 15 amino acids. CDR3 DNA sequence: TGTGCCAGCAGCTTAGTGGGGGACAGGGACACTGAAGCTTTCTTT. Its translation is CASSLVGDRDTEAFF.

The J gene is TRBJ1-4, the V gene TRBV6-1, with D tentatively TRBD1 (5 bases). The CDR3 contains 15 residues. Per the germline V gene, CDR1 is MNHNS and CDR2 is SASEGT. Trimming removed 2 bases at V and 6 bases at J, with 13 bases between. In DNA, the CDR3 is TGTGCCAGCAGTGAATCGGGCAGGGTGGATGAAAAACTGTTTTTT. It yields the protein CASSESGRVDEKLFF.

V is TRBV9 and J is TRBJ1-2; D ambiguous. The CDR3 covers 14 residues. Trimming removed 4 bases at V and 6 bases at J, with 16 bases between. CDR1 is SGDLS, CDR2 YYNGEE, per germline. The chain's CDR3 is CASSMPGVRDGYTF. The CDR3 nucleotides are TGTGCCAGCAGCATGCCCGGGGTAAGGGATGGCTACACCTTC.

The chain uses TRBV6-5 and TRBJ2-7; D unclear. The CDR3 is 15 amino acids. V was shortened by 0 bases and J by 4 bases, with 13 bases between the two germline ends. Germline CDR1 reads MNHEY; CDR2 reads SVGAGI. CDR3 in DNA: TGTGCCAGCAGTTACTCGATTCTACGCGGATACGAGCAGTACTTC. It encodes CASSYSILRGYEQYF.

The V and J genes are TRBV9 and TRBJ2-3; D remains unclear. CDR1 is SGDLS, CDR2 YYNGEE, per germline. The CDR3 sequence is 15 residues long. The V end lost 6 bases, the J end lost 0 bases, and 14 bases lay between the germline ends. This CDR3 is CASTPLRASTDTQYF. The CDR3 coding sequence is TGTGCCAGCACCCCCCTTCGTGCGAGCACAGATACGCAGTATTTT. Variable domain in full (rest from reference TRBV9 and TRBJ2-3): DSGVTQTPKHLITATGQRVTLRCSPRSGDLSVYWYQQSLDQGLQFLIQYYNGEERAKGNILERFSAQQFPDLHSELNLSSLELGDSALYFCASTPLRASTDTQYFGPGTRLTVL.